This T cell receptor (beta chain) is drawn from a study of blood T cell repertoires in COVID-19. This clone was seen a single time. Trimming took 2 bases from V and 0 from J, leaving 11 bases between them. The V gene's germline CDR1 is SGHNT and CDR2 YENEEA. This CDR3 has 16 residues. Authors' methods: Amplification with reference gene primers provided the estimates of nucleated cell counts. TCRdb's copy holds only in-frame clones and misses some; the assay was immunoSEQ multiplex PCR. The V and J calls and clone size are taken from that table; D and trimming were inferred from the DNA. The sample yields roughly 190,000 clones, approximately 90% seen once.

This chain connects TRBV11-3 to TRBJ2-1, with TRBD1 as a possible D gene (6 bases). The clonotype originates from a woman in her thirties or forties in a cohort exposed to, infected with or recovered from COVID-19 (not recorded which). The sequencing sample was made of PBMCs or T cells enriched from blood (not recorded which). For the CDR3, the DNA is TGTGCCAGCAGCTTAAGTGGGGGCCCCTCCTACAATGAGCAGTTCTTC. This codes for CASSLSGGPSYNEQFF.